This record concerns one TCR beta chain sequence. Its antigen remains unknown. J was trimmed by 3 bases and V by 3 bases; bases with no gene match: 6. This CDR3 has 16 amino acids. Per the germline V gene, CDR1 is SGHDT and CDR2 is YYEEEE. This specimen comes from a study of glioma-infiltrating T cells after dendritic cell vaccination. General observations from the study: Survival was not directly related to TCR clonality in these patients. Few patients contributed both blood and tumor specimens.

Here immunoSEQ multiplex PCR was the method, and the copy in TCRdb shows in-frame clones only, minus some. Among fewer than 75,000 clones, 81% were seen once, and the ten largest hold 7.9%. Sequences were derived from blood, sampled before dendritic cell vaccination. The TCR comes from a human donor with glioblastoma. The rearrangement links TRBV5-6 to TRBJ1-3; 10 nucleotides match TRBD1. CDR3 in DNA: TGTGCCAGCAGCTCTACCGGGACAGGGGTTGGAAACACCATATATTTT. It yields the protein CASSSTGTGVGNTIYF.